This entry concerns a single T cell receptor beta chain. V lost 3 bases, J lost 4 bases, and 11 bases lay in between. The CDR3 length is 14 residues. Germline CDR1 reads SNHLY; CDR2 reads FYNNEI. These data come from a study of blood T cell repertoires in COVID-19. Study details: The samples span acute and convalescent COVID-19 from the United States, Italy and Spain. T cells, B-cell-depleted T cells, or PBMCs supplied cDNA or gDNA.

Original processing methods: It was from reference gene primer amplification that nucleated cell counts were estimated. Repertoires were generated with immunoSEQ multiplex PCR, while TCRdb's copy carries only in-frame clones and drops some. V, J and clone size are those of that table, while D and trimming were read from the DNA. Here the sample spans approximately 260,000 clones, 80% to 90% being singletons. V and J are TRBV2 and TRBJ2-3; D not certain. The source is a woman in her thirties or forties who had recovered from COVID-19. The sequenced material came from peripheral blood. The CDR3 DNA reads TGTGCCAGCAGTGAGTCGCAGAGCGCAGATACGCAGTATTTT. Translating gives CASSESQSADTQYF. Variable domain in full (rest from reference TRBV2 and TRBJ2-3): EPEVTQTPSHQVTQMGQEVILRCVPISNHLYFYWYRQILGQKVEFLVSFYNNEISEKSEIFDDQFSVERPDGSNFTLKIRSTKLEDSAMYFCASSESQSADTQYFGPGTRLTVL.